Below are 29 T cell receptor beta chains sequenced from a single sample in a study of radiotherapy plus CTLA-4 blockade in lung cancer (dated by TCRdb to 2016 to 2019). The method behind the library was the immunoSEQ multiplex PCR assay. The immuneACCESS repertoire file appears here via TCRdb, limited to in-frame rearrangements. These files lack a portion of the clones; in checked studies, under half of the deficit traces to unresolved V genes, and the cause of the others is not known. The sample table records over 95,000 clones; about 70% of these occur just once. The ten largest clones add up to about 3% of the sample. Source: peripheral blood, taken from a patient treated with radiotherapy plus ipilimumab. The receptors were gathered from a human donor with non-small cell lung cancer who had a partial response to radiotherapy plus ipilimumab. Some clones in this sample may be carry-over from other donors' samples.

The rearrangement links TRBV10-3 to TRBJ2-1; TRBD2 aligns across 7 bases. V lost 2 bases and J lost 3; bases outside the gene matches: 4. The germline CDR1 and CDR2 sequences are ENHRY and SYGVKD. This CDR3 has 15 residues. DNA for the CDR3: TGTGCCATCAGTGAGGGGCTAGCGGACTACAATGAGCAGTTCTTC. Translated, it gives CAISEGLADYNEQFF.

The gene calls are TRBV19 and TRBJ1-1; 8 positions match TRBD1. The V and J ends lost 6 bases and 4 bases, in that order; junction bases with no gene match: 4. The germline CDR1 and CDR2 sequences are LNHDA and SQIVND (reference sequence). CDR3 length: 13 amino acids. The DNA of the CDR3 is TGTGCCAGTAGGGACAGGGTATCCACTGAAGCTTTCTTT. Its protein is CASRDRVSTEAFF.

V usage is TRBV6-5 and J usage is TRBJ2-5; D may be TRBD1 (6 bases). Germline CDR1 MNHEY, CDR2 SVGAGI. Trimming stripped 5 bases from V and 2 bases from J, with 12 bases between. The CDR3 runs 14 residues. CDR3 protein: CASSPRTVQETQYF. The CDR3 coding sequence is TGTGCCAGCAGTCCCCGGACAGTTCAAGAGACCCAGTACTTC.

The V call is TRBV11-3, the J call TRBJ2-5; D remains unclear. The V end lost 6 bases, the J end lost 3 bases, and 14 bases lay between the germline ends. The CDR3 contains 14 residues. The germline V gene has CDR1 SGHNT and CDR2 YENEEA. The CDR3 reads CASSPPIEEETQYF. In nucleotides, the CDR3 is TGTGCCAGCAGTCCCCCAATCGAGGAAGAGACCCAGTACTTC.

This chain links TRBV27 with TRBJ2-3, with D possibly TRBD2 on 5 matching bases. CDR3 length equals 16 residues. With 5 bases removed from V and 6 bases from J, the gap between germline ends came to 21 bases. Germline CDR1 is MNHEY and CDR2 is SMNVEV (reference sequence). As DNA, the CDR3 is TGTGCCAGCAGTAGGCGTGATGTGCTAGCCTCCGATACGCAGTATTTT. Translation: CASSRRDVLASDTQYF.

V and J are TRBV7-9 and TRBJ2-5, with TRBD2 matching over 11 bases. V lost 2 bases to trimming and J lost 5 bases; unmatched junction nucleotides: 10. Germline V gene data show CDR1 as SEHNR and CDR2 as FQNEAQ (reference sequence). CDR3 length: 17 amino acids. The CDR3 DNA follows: TGTGCCAGCAGCTTACGTAGAGGACTAGCGGGTTCGGAGACCCAGTACTTC. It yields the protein CASSLRRGLAGSETQYF.

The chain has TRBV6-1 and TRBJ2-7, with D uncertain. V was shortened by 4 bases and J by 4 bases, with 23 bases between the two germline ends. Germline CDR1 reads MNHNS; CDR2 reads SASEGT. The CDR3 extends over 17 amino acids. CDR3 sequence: CASSGPKSTGYLYEQYF. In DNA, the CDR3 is TGTGCCAGCAGTGGCCCCAAATCGACTGGATACCTTTACGAGCAGTACTTC.

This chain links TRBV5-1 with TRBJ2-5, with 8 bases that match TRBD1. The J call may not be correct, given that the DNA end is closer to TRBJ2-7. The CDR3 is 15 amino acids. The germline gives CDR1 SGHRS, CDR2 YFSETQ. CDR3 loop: CASSSFRQGADEQYF. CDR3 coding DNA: TGCGCCAGCAGCAGTTTTCGGCAGGGGGCCGACGAGCAGTACTTC.

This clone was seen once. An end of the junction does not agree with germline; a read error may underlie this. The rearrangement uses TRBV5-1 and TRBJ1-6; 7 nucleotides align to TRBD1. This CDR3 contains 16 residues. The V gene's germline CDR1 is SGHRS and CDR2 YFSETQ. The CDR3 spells CASSLAIGTANLPLHF. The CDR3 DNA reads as TGCGCCAGCAGCTTGGCAATAGGGACAGCTAATTTACCCCTCCACTTT. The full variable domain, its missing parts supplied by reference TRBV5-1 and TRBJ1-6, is KAGVTQTPRYLIKTRGQQVTLSCSPISGHRSVSWYQQTPGQGLQFLFEYFSETQRNKGNFPGRFSGRQFSNSRSEMNVSTLELGDSALYLCASSLAIGTANLPLHFGNGTRLTVT.

The CDR3 protein is CASRPLLTGGAGNQPQHF. The CDR3, as DNA: TGTGCCAGTAGGCCGCTTTTAACAGGGGGCGCGGGCAATCAGCCCCAGCATTTT. The chain has TRBV19 and TRBJ1-5; 9 bases match TRBD1. J lost 2 bases, V lost 6 bases, and 14 bases had no gene match. Germline lookup yields CDR1 LNHDA and CDR2 SQIVND (reference sequence). This CDR3 region has 18 residues.

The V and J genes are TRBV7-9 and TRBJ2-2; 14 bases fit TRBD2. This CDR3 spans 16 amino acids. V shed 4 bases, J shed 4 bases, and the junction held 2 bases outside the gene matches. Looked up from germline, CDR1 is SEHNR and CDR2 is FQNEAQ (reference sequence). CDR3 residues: CASSWGLAGATGELFF. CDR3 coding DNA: TGTGCCAGCAGCTGGGGACTAGCGGGGGCCACCGGGGAGCTGTTTTTT.

For the CDR3, the DNA is TGCGCCAGTAGCGGGAGTAGGACAGATACGCAGTATTTT. Translation gives CASSGSRTDTQYF. This chain links TRBV5-1 with TRBJ2-3; TRBD2 agrees at 9 bases. Germline assignment: CDR1 SGHRS and CDR2 YFSETQ. Losses at the gene ends were 8 bases for V and 3 bases for J; bases not matched to a gene: 4. The CDR3 consists of 13 residues.

The CDR3 reads CATQLGRSTGLEYEQYF. CDR3 in DNA: TGTGCCACCCAACTGGGGCGGTCGACAGGGTTGGAATACGAGCAGTACTTC. The V call is TRBV2, the J call TRBJ2-7, with TRBD1 identical over 7 bases. This CDR3 has 17 amino acids. V gave up 10 bases and J gave up 4 bases; unmatched junction bases: 22. Per germline, CDR1 SNHLY and CDR2 FYNNEI.

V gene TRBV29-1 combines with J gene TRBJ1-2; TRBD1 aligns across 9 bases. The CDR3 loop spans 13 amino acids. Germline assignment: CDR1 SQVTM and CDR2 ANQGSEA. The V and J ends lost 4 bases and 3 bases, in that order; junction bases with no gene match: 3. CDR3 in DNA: TGCAGCGTTGGGGACAGGGCCTACTATGGCTACACCTTC. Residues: CSVGDRAYYGYTF. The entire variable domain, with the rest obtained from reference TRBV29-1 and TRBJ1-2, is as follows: SAVISQKPSRDICQRGTSLTIQCQVDSQVTMMFWYRQQPGQSLTLIATANQGSEATYESGFVIDKFPISRPNLTFSTLTVSNMSPEDSSIYLCSVGDRAYYGYTFGSGTRLTVV.

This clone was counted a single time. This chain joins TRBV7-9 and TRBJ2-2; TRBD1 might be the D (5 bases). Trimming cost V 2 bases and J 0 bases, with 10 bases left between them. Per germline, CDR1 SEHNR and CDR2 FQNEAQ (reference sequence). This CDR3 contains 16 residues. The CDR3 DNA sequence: TGTGCCAGCAGCTTATGGGGCAGCGCGAACACCGGGGAGCTGTTTTTT. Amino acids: CASSLWGSANTGELFF.

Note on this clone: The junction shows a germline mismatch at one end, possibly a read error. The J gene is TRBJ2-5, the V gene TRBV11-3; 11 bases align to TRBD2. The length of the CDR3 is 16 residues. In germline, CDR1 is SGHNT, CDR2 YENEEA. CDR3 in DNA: TGTGCCAGCAGCTTAAGTGGGACTAGCGGAGAAGAGGCCCAGTACTTC. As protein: CASSLSGTSGEEAQYF.

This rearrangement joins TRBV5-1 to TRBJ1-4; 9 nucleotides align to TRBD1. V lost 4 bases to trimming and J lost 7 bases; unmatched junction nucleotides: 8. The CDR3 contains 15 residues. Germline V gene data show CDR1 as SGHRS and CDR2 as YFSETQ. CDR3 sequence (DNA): TGCGCCAGCAGCCCACTTACAGGGGGCGGTGAAAAACTGTTTTTT. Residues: CASSPLTGGGEKLFF.

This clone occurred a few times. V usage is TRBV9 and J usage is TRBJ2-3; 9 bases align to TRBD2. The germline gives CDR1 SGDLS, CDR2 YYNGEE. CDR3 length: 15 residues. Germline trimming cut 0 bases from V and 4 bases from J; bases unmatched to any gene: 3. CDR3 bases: TGTGCCAGCAGCGTAGGGGCGGGAGGGGCAGATACGCAGTATTTT. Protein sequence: CASSVGAGGADTQYF. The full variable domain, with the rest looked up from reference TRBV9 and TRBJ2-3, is DSGVTQTPKHLITATGQRVTLRCSPRSGDLSVYWYQQSLDQGLQFLIQYYNGEERAKGNILERFSAQQFPDLHSELNLSSLELGDSALYFCASSVGAGGADTQYFGPGTRLTVL.

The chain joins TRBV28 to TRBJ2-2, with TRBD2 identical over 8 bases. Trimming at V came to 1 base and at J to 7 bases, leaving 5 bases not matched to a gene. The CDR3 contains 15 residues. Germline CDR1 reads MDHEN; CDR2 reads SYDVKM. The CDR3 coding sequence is TGTGCCAGCAGTTTATCCGGGAGGGCTGTCGGGGAGCTGTTTTTT. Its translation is CASSLSGRAVGELFF.

CDR3: CASKLTNRGHHEQYF. The CDR3 nucleotides read TGTGCCAGTAAATTGACCAACAGGGGGCACCACGAGCAGTACTTC. The chain recombines TRBV19 with TRBJ2-7; the match to TRBD1 covers 9 bases. Per the germline V gene, CDR1 is LNHDA and CDR2 is SQIVND (reference sequence). The CDR3 is 15 residues long. Trimming cost V 7 bases and J 5 bases; bases outside gene matches: 12.

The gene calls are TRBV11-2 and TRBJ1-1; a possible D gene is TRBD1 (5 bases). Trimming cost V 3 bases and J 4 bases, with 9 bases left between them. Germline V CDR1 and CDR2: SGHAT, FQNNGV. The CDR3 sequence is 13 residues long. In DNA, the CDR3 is TGTGCCAGCAGCTTCGACAGTCCCACTGAAGCTTTCTTT. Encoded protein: CASSFDSPTEAFF.

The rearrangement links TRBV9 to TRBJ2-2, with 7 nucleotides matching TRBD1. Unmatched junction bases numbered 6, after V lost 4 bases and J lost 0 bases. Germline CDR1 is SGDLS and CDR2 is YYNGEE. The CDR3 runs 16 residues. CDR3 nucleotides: TGTGCCAGCAGCATACAGGGGTATACGAACACCGGGGAGCTGTTTTTT. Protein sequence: CASSIQGYTNTGELFF.

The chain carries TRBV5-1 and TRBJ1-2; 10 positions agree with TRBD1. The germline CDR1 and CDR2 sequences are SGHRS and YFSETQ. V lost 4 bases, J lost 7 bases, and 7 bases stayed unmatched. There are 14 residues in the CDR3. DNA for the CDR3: TGCGCCAGCAGCGTAGACAGGGGGCGGATTGGCTACACCTTC. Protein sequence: CASSVDRGRIGYTF. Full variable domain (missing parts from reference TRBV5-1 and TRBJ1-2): KAGVTQTPRYLIKTRGQQVTLSCSPISGHRSVSWYQQTPGQGLQFLFEYFSETQRNKGNFPGRFSGRQFSNSRSEMNVSTLELGDSALYLCASSVDRGRIGYTFGSGTRLTVV.

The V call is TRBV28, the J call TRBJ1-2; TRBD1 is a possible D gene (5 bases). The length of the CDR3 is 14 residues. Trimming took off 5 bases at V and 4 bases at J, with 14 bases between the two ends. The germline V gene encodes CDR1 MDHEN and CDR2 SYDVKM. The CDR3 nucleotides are TGTGCCAGCAGTCCACGGGGGGAGTTCTATGGCTACACCTTC. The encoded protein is CASSPRGEFYGYTF.

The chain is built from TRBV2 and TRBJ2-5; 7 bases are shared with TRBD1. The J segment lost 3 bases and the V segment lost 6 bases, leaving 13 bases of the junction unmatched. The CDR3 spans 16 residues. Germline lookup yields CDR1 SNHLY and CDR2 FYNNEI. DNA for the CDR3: TGTGCCAGCAGACCTGGTCGGACAGGCGAAAAAGAGACCCAGTACTTC. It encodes CASRPGRTGEKETQYF.

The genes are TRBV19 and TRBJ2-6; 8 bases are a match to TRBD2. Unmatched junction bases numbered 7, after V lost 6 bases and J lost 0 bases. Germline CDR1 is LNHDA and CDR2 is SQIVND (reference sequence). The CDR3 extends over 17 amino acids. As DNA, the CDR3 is TGTGCCAGTAGGTTAGCGGGAAGGCACTCTGGGGCCAACGTCCTGACTTTC. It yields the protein CASRLAGRHSGANVLTF.

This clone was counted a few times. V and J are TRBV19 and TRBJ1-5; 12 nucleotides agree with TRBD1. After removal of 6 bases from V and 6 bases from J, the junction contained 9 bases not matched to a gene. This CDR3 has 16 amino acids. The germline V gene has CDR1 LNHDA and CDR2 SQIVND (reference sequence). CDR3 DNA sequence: TGTGCCAGTAGCCCTAGGGGACAGGGGGCCACTCAGCCCCAGCATTTT. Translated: CASSPRGQGATQPQHF.

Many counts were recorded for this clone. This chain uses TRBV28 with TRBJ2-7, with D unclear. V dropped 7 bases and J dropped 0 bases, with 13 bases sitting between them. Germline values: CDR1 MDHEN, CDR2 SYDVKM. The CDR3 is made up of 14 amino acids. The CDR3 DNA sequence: TGTGCCAGCAACCGCATCTGGAGCTCCTACGAGCAGTACTTC. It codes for CASNRIWSSYEQYF.

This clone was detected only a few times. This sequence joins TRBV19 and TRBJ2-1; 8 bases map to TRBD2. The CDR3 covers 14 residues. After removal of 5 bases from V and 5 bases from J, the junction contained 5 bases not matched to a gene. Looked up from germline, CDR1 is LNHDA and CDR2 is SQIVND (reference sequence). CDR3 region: CASSLLLADNEQFF. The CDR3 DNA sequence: TGTGCCAGTAGTCTCTTACTAGCGGACAATGAGCAGTTCTTC.